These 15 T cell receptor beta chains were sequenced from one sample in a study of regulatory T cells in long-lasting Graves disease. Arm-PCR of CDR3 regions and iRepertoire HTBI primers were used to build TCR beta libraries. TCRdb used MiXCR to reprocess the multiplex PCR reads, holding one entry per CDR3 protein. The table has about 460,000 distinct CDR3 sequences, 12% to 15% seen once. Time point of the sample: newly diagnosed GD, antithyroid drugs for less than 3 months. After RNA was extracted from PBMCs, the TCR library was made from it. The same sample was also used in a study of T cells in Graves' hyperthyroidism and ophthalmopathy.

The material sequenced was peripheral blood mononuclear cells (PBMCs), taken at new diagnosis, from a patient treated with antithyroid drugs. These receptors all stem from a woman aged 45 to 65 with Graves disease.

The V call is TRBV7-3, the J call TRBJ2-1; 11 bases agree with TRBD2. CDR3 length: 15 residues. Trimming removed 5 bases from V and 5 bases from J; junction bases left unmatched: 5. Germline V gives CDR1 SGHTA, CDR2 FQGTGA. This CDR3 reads CASSITSGSDNEQFF. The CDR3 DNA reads TGTGCCAGCAGCATCACTAGCGGGAGTGACAATGAGCAGTTCTTC.

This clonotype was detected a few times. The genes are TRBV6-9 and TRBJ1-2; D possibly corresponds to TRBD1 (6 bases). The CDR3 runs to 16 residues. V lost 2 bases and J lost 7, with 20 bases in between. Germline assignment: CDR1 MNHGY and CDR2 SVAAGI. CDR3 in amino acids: CASSYQRKGVICGYTF. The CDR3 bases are TGTGCCAGCAGTTATCAACGAAAGGGGGTGATCTGTGGCTACACCTTC.

CDR3 in DNA: TGCGCCAGCAGCATACCCGGGAACAAAAACATTCAGTACTTC. Encoded protein: CASSIPGNKNIQYF. V gene TRBV4-1 combines with J gene TRBJ2-4; weak D call: TRBD2 (5 bases). The CDR3 contains 14 residues. Per germline, CDR1 MGHRA and CDR2 YSYEKL. Trimming removed 5 bases at V and 3 bases at J, with 11 bases between.

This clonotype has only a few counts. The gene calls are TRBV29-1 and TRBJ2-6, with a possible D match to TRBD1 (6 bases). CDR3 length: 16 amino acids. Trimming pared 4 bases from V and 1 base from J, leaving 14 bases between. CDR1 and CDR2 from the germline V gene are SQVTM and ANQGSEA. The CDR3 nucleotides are TGCAGCGTTGTTAACAGGGCCCCATCTGGGGCCAACGTCCTGACTTTC. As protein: CSVVNRAPSGANVLTF. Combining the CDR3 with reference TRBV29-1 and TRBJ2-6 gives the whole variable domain SAVISQKPSRDICQRGTSLTIQCQVDSQVTMMFWYRQQPGQSLTLIATANQGSEATYESGFVIDKFPISRPNLTFSTLTVSNMSPEDSSIYLCSVVNRAPSGANVLTFGAGSRLTVL.

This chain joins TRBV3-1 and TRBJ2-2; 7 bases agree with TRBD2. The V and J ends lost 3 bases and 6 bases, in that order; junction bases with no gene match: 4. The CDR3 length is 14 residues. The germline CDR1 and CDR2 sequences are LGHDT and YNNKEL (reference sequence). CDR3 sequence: CASSHLTSAGELFF. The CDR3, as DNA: TGTGCCAGCAGCCACCTCACTAGCGCCGGGGAGCTGTTTTTT.

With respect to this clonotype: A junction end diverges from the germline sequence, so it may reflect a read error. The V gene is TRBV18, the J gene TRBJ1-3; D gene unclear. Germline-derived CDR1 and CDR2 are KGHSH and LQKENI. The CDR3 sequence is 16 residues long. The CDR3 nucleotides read TGTGCCAGCTCACCACCCCTGCCGTCTTCTGGAAACACCATGTATTTT. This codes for CASSPPLPSSGNTMYF.

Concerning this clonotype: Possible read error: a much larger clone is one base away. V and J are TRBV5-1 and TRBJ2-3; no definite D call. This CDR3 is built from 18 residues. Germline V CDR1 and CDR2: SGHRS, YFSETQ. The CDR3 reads CASGFAPSEIASTDTQYF. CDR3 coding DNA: TGCGCCAGCGGCTTCGCCCCCTCAGAAATCGCTAGCACAGATACGCAGTATTTT.

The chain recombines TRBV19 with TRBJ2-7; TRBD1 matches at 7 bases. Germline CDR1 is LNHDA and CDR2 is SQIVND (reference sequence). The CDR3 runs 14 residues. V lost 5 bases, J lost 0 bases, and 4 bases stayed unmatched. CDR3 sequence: CASSQGQTSYEQYF. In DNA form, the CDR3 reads TGTGCCAGTAGTCAGGGACAGACCTCCTACGAGCAGTACTTC.

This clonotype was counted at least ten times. The CDR3: CASSLGGGPNYNEQFF. The CDR3 DNA is TGTGCCAGCAGCTTAGGGGGAGGGCCGAATTACAATGAGCAGTTCTTC. The gene calls are TRBV7-6 and TRBJ2-1; 7 positions agree with TRBD2. The V and J ends lost 1 base and 4 bases, in that order; junction bases with no gene match: 7. Germline CDR1 reads SGHVS; CDR2 reads FNYEAQ. The CDR3 covers 16 residues.

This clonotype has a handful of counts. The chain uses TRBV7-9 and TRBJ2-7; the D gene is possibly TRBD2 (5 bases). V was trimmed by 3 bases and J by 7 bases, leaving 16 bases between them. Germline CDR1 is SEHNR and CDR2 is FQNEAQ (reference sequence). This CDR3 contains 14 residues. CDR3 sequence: CASSLGFTPGEQYF. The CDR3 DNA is TGTGCCAGCAGCTTGGGTTTTACGCCGGGGGAGCAGTACTTC. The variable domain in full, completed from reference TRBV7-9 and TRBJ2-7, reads DTGVSQNPRHKITKRGQNVTFRCDPISEHNRLYWYRQTLGQGPEFLTYFQNEAQLEKSRLLSDRFSAERPKGSFSTLEIQRTEQGDSAMYLCASSLGFTPGEQYFGPGTRLTVT.

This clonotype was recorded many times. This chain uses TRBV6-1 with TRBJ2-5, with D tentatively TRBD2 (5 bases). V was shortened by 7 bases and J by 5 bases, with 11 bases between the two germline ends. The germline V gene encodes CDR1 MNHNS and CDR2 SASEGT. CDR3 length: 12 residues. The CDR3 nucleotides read TGTGCCAGCAAAGAGGGAGCGGAGACCCAGTACTTC. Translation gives CASKEGAETQYF.

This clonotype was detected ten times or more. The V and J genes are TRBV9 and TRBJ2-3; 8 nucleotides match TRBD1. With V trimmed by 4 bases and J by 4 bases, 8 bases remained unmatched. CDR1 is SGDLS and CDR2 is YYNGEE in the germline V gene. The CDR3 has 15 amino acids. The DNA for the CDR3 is TGTGCCAGCAGCCCAAGGACAGGGACGCCAGATACGCAGTATTTT. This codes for CASSPRTGTPDTQYF.

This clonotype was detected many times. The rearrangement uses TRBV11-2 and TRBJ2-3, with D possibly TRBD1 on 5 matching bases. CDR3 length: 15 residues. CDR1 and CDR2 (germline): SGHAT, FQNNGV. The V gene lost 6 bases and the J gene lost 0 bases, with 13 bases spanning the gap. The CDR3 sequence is CASSRGLASTDTQYF. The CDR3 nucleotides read TGTGCCAGCAGTAGGGGCTTAGCTAGCACAGATACGCAGTATTTT.

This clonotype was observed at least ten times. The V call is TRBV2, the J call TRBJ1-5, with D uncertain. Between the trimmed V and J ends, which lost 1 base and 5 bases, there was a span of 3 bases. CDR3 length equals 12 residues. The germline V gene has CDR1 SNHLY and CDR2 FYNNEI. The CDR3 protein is CASSEDDQPQHF. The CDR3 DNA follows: TGTGCCAGCAGTGAAGACGATCAGCCCCAGCATTTT.

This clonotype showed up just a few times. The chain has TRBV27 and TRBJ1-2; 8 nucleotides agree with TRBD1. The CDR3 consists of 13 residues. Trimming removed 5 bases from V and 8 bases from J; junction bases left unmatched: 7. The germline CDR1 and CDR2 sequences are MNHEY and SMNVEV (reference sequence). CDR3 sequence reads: CASSPRTGRGYTF. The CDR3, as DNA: TGTGCCAGCAGTCCACGGACAGGGCGAGGCTACACCTTC.